This entry lists 20 T cell receptor beta chains sequenced from one sample in a study of PD-1 blockade in classical Hodgkin lymphoma. Assay: immunoSEQ multiplex PCR; the TCRdb copy retains only in-frame clones and omits some. Among around 45,000 clones listed, under 75% were seen once. Autologous stem cell transplantation was followed by relapse in every patient, and brentuximab vedotin exposure varied. The sample here was peripheral blood mononuclear cells (PBMCs), taken at baseline. The receptors were sampled from a human donor with classical Hodgkin lymphoma.

In this sample, this clone turned up a few times. The V and J genes are TRBV20-1 and TRBJ1-5, with unresolved D. Germline V gives CDR1 DFQATT, CDR2 SNEGSKA (reference sequence). The CDR3 runs 10 residues. V was clipped by 4 bases and J by 3 bases, with 1 base between them. The CDR3 DNA is TGCAGTGCTAACAATCAGCCCCAGCATTTT. It translates to CSANNQPQHF.

The rearrangement links TRBV19 to TRBJ1-5; TRBD1 aligns across 8 bases. This CDR3 contains 12 residues. The V gene's germline CDR1 is LNHDA and CDR2 SQIVND (reference sequence). V dropped 5 bases and J dropped 6; count of bases not matched to a gene: 0. The CDR3 spells CASSGQGQPQHF. In nucleotides, the CDR3 is TGTGCCAGTAGTGGACAGGGTCAGCCCCAGCATTTT. The full variable domain, completed using reference TRBV19 and TRBJ1-5, is DGGITQSPKYLFRKEGQNVTLSCEQNLNHDAMYWYRQDPGQGLRLIYYSQIVNDFQKGDIAEGYSVSREKKESFPLTVTSAQKNPTAFYLCASSGQGQPQHFGDGTRLSIL.

The table lists this clone with a few counts. The rearrangement links TRBV4-2 to TRBJ1-5, with unresolved D. Germline values: CDR1 LGHNA, CDR2 YNFKEQ. This CDR3 is 16 amino acids long. V was shortened by 3 bases and J by 0 bases, with 12 bases between the two germline ends. For the CDR3, the DNA is TGTGCCAGCAGCCAGGCCGAAACAAGTAGCAATCAGCCCCAGCATTTT. Translated: CASSQAETSSNQPQHF.

The rearrangement joins TRBV10-3 to TRBJ2-1; weak D call: TRBD1 (6 bases). The CDR3 is 16 amino acids. Trimming left V 0 bases short and J 6 bases short, with 15 bases between. Germline assignment: CDR1 ENHRY and CDR2 SYGVKD. The CDR3 bases are TGTGCCATCAGTGAGTCGAAGCAGGGGAAGGGCAATGAGCAGTTCTTC. Its protein product is CAISESKQGKGNEQFF.

The J gene is TRBJ2-7, the V gene TRBV2; 7 positions agree with TRBD1. This CDR3 comprises 15 residues. CDR1 SNHLY and CDR2 FYNNEI come from the germline V gene. The V segment lost 2 bases and the J segment 6 bases; nucleotides outside the gene matches: 10. The CDR3 reads CASSEMVGGSSEQYF. The CDR3 DNA reads as TGTGCCAGCAGTGAAATGGTAGGGGGCTCATCCGAGCAGTACTTC.

The chain joins TRBV7-9 to TRBJ1-2, with D possibly being TRBD1 (6 bases). Germline CDR1 is SEHNR and CDR2 is FQNEAQ (reference sequence). Between the trimmed V and J ends, which lost 5 bases and 5 bases, there was a span of 18 bases. This CDR3 comprises 15 residues. The CDR3 sequence: CASSRSNTTGYGYTF. CDR3 in DNA: TGTGCCAGCAGCCGCAGCAATACCACAGGGTATGGCTACACCTTC.

V usage is TRBV19 and J usage is TRBJ1-2, with 11 bases lining up with TRBD1. Germline loops: CDR1 LNHDA, CDR2 SQIVND (reference sequence). The J segment lost 3 bases and the V segment lost 6 bases, leaving 6 bases of the junction unmatched. The CDR3 contains 15 residues. As DNA, the CDR3 is TGTGCCAGTAGGGGACAGGGGGTATCTGACTATGGCTACACCTTC. Translated, it gives CASRGQGVSDYGYTF. The variable domain in full, completed from reference TRBV19 and TRBJ1-2, reads DGGITQSPKYLFRKEGQNVTLSCEQNLNHDAMYWYRQDPGQGLRLIYYSQIVNDFQKGDIAEGYSVSREKKESFPLTVTSAQKNPTAFYLCASRGQGVSDYGYTFGSGTRLTVV.

The chain couples TRBV6-5 to TRBJ1-2, with a possible D match to TRBD1 (6 bases). Germline CDR1 and CDR2: MNHEY and SVGAGI. V was shortened by 5 bases and J by 4 bases, with 8 bases between the two germline ends. The CDR3 spans 12 residues. This CDR3 is CASSMTGYGYTF. The CDR3 DNA reads TGTGCCAGCAGTATGACAGGCTATGGCTACACCTTC.

This chain connects TRBV7-2 to TRBJ1-1; 11 positions match TRBD1. This CDR3 comprises 14 residues. V dropped 5 bases and J dropped 6; count of bases not matched to a gene: 5. CDR1 SGHTA and CDR2 FQGNSA come from the germline V gene. The DNA for the CDR3 is TGTGCCAGCAGCCCAGGACAGGGGGCGGCTGAAGCTTTCTTT. Amino acid sequence: CASSPGQGAAEAFF.

The CDR3 reads CASGRGSGEKLFF. CDR3 DNA: TGTGCCAGCGGCAGGGGGTCTGGAGAAAAACTGTTTTTT. The genes are TRBV6-5 and TRBJ1-4; 7 nucleotides line up with TRBD1. CDR1 and CDR2 from the germline V gene are MNHEY and SVGAGI. V was pared by 8 bases and J by 8 bases, with 8 bases of the junction left unmatched. CDR3 length: 13 amino acids.

This chain joins TRBV19 and TRBJ2-1; D may be TRBD1 (5 bases). This CDR3 is built from 11 residues. In germline, CDR1 is LNHDA, CDR2 SQIVND (reference sequence). In nucleotides, the CDR3 is TGTGCGTCAGGGCGGTACAATGAGCAGTTCTTC. As protein: CASGRYNEQFF.

V is TRBV7-8 and J is TRBJ2-1; D might be TRBD2 (6 bases). V was cut by 0 bases and J by 3 bases, with 9 bases left in between. This CDR3 has 15 amino acids. The germline V gene encodes CDR1 SGHVS and CDR2 FQNEAQ. In nucleotides, the CDR3 is TGTGCCAGCAGCTTAGCTGGGCGGGACTACAATGAGCAGTTCTTC. This encodes CASSLAGRDYNEQFF.

The gene calls are TRBV4-3 and TRBJ1-1; D remains ambiguous. Germline assignment: CDR1 LGHNA and CDR2 YSLEER. The CDR3 is 13 amino acids. Trimming shortened V by 4 bases and J by 0 bases, and 6 bases separated the two germline ends. The CDR3 loop is CASSPTVNTEAFF. The CDR3 DNA reads as TGCGCCAGCAGCCCTACGGTGAACACTGAAGCTTTCTTT.

The CDR3 loop is CASSTEPGTDTQYF. The CDR3 nucleotides read TGTGCCAGCAGCACAGAGCCCGGTACAGATACGCAGTATTTT. The chain links TRBV7-7 to TRBJ2-3; D is undetermined. V gave up 5 bases and J gave up 3 bases, with 12 bases separating them. The CDR3 is made up of 14 amino acids. Germline-derived CDR1 and CDR2 are SSHAT and FNYEAQ (reference sequence).

The chain carries TRBV9 and TRBJ1-1; no reliable D call. The germline CDR1 and CDR2 sequences are SGDLS and YYNGEE. Trimming took off 5 bases at V and 3 bases at J, with 8 bases between the two ends. The CDR3 contains 12 residues. The CDR3 protein is CASRVDHTEAFF. As DNA, the CDR3 is TGTGCCAGCAGAGTTGACCACACTGAAGCTTTCTTT.

The J gene is TRBJ1-4, the V gene TRBV11-2; tentatively, D is TRBD1 (6 bases). The CDR3 runs to 14 residues. Germline loops: CDR1 SGHAT, CDR2 FQNNGV. V lost 3 bases, J lost 7 bases, and 12 bases lay in between. The CDR3 DNA reads as TGTGCCAGCAGCTTGGGGGGGCTGGGTGAAAAACTGTTTTTT. This encodes CASSLGGLGEKLFF. Full variable domain (remainder filled in from reference TRBV11-2 and TRBJ1-4): EAGVAQSPRYKIIEKRQSVAFWCNPISGHATLYWYQQILGQGPKLLIQFQNNGVVDDSQLPKDRFSAERLKGVDSTLKIQPAKLEDSAVYLCASSLGGLGEKLFFGSGTQLSVL.

This rearrangement joins TRBV11-1 to TRBJ2-7, with 10 nucleotides matching TRBD1. The V segment lost 5 bases and the J segment 3 bases; nucleotides outside the gene matches: 7. The CDR3 extends over 15 amino acids. The germline V gene encodes CDR1 SGHAT and CDR2 FQDESV (reference sequence). The CDR3 bases are TGTGCCAGCAGCGCCCGGGACAGGGGAATCTACGAGCAGTACTTC. As protein: CASSARDRGIYEQYF.

The rearrangement joins TRBV4-3 to TRBJ1-1; a possible D gene is TRBD1 (5 bases). CDR1 LGHNA and CDR2 YSLEER come from the germline V gene. The CDR3 has 16 residues. Trimming shortened V by 0 bases and J by 6 bases, and 17 bases separated the two germline ends. CDR3 loop: CASSQDSGSGKAEAFF. CDR3 sequence (DNA): TGCGCCAGCAGCCAAGATAGCGGATCAGGGAAGGCTGAAGCTTTCTTT.

This clone was counted between two and nine times. The chain recombines TRBV4-2 with TRBJ1-2; D is uncertain. V dropped 0 bases and J dropped 6 bases, with 11 bases sitting between them. The CDR3 has 14 amino acids. The V gene's germline CDR1 is LGHNA and CDR2 YNFKEQ. CDR3 protein: CASSQEVLSNGYTF. For the CDR3, the DNA is TGTGCCAGCAGCCAAGAGGTTCTGAGTAATGGCTACACCTTC.

The rearrangement uses TRBV27 and TRBJ1-6; D is uncertain. Germline V CDR1 and CDR2: MNHEY, SMNVEV (reference sequence). This CDR3 contains 18 residues. V lost 2 bases, J lost 0 bases, and 14 bases lay in between. The CDR3 protein is CASSLPRSISSYNSPLHF. DNA of the CDR3: TGTGCCAGCAGTTTACCCAGGTCCATCAGCTCCTATAATTCACCCCTCCACTTT.